The 25 T cell receptor beta chains listed next were all sequenced from one sample in a study of CD8 T cells in Susac syndrome. The authors reverse transcribed roughly 0.5 to 1 ug RNA with random hexamers. TCRdb re-derived calls from the immunoSEQ multiplex PCR reads in MiXCR, one entry per CDR3 protein. The table records over 130,000 distinct CDR3 sequences, 95% of them present only once. Sequencing was done on a sample of CD4+ T cells from PBMCs. The receptors shown here come from a human donor with Susac syndrome.

V usage is TRBV29-1 and J usage is TRBJ1-1; D may be TRBD1 (5 bases). Per germline, CDR1 SQVTM and CDR2 ANQGSEA. The ends were cut back, 4 bases at V and 1 base at J, with 10 bases in the middle. The CDR3 is made up of 13 amino acids. The CDR3: CSVVGLPNTEAFF. CDR3 sequence (DNA): TGCAGCGTTGTGGGACTCCCGAACACTGAAGCTTTCTTT.

The chain joins TRBV20-1 to TRBJ2-3, with a weak D call TRBD2 (6 bases). Between the trimmed V and J ends, which lost 1 base and 0 bases, there was a span of 8 bases. CDR1 and CDR2 from the germline V gene are DFQATT and SNEGSKA (reference sequence). This CDR3 contains 14 residues. The CDR3 spells CSARVRESTDTQYF. The CDR3 bases are TGCAGTGCTAGAGTCCGGGAGAGCACAGATACGCAGTATTTT.

The rearrangement uses TRBV5-1 and TRBJ2-1; 9 nucleotides agree with TRBD1. The CDR3 runs to 16 residues. Germline CDR1 reads SGHRS; CDR2 reads YFSETQ. The V gene end was trimmed by 0 bases and the J gene end by 5 bases; junction bases not matched to a gene: 6. In nucleotides, the CDR3 is TGCGCCAGCAGCTTGGGGCCGGGACAGGGCGACAATGAGCAGTTCTTC. It yields the protein CASSLGPGQGDNEQFF.

The CDR3 spells CASSPSLGEAFF. CDR3 sequence (DNA): TGTGCCAGCAGCCCGAGTCTCGGGGAAGCTTTCTTT. The chain uses TRBV7-9 and TRBJ1-1; D is undetermined. Trimming took 5 bases from V and 8 from J, leaving 12 bases between them. Germline V gene lookup returns CDR1 SEHNR and CDR2 FQNEAQ (reference sequence). The CDR3 loop spans 12 amino acids.

The chain recombines TRBV23-1 with TRBJ1-5, with unresolved D. TRBV23-1 is placed among ORFs of uncertain function. Trimming took off 4 bases at V and 3 bases at J, with 7 bases between the two ends. There are 13 residues in the CDR3. CDR3 loop: CASSREVNQPQHF. The CDR3 DNA reads TGCGCCAGCAGTCGAGAGGTCAATCAGCCCCAGCATTTT.

The J gene is TRBJ1-1, the V gene TRBV30; D unclear. V was cut by 0 bases and J by 14 bases, with 19 bases left in between. CDR1 and CDR2 from the germline V gene are GTSNPN and SVGIG (reference sequence). The CDR3 spans 13 residues. The CDR3 DNA is TGTGCCTGGAGTGTACTGTGGCGGAACCGCCAATTCTTT. Amino acids: CAWSVLWRNRQFF.

The chain recombines TRBV27 with TRBJ2-1, with 8 bases aligning to TRBD2. The germline gives CDR1 MNHEY, CDR2 SMNVEV (reference sequence). J was trimmed by 5 bases and V by 5 bases; bases with no gene match: 11. The CDR3 contains 16 residues. The CDR3 sequence: CASSPSGGGSHNEQFF. In DNA, the CDR3 is TGTGCCAGCAGTCCTAGCGGCGGGGGGTCCCACAATGAGCAGTTCTTC.

The chain uses TRBV6-2 or TRBV6-3 and TRBJ2-4; 8 bases are a match to TRBD1. The trim removed 6 bases at V and 6 bases at J, leaving 13 bases unmatched. The CDR3 runs to 16 residues. CDR1 and CDR2 from the germline V gene are MNHEY and SVGEGT. The CDR3 bases are TGTGCCAGCAGCCCCTACCAGGGGGCGTCGCGAAACATTCAGTACTTC. Protein: CASSPYQGASRNIQYF.

The chain links TRBV18 to TRBJ1-4, with D perhaps TRBD1 (6 bases). The CDR3 is 17 amino acids. Trimming shortened V by 6 bases and J by 0 bases, and 17 bases separated the two germline ends. CDR1 is KGHSH, CDR2 LQKENI, per germline. The CDR3 sequence: CASSRGTLVATNEKLFF. The CDR3 DNA reads as TGTGCCAGCTCGCGGGGGACACTAGTTGCAACTAATGAAAAACTGTTTTTT.

The CDR3 nucleotides read TGTGCCAGCAGCCCGGGCCATGGAAACACCATATATTTT. Its protein is CASSPGHGNTIYF. This chain joins TRBV3-1 and TRBJ1-3; no reliable D call. Trimming shortened V by 4 bases and J by 3 bases, and 7 bases separated the two germline ends. Germline lookup yields CDR1 LGHDT and CDR2 YNNKEL (reference sequence). This CDR3 has 13 amino acids.

This chain links TRBV2 with TRBJ2-5; no clear D. This CDR3 contains 11 residues. V lost 7 bases to trimming and J lost 4 bases, with 7 bases between them. Germline-derived CDR1 and CDR2 are SNHLY and FYNNEI. This CDR3 reads CASTVGETQYF. CDR3 coding DNA: TGTGCCAGCACTGTGGGAGAGACCCAGTACTTC.

The V and J genes are TRBV7-2 and TRBJ2-2; D not certain. The V end lost 7 bases, the J end lost 1 base, and 13 bases lay between the germline ends. CDR3 size: 15 residues. CDR1 is SGHTA and CDR2 is FQGNSA in the germline V gene. CDR3 coding DNA: TGTGCCAGCACGTGGGGTTCGGGGAACACCGGGGAGCTGTTTTTT. Translated: CASTWGSGNTGELFF.

This clonotype was found once. V usage is TRBV5-4 and J usage is TRBJ2-4; 7 nucleotides agree with TRBD1. The CDR3 spans 13 residues. CDR1 SGHNT and CDR2 YYREEE come from the germline V gene (reference sequence). V shed 2 bases and J 6 bases; nucleotides not matched to a gene: 2. The CDR3 loop is CASSFRDRNIQYF. The CDR3 region has the DNA TGTGCCAGCAGCTTCCGGGACAGAAACATTCAGTACTTC. The full variable domain, its missing parts supplied by reference TRBV5-4 and TRBJ2-4, is ETGVTQSPTHLIKTRGQQVTLRCSSQSGHNTVSWYQQALGQGPQFIFQYYREEENGRGNFPPRFSGLQFPNYSSELNVNALELDDSALYLCASSFRDRNIQYFGAGTRLSVL.

The chain links TRBV11-2 to TRBJ2-7; TRBD2 aligns across 9 bases. There are 18 residues in the CDR3. Trimming at V came to 6 bases and at J to 4 bases, leaving 19 bases not matched to a gene. Germline V CDR1 and CDR2: SGHAT, FQNNGV. The CDR3 DNA reads TGTGCCAGCAGGCGCAATAGGACTAGCGCCAAACCGGGTTACGAGCAGTACTTC. Translation gives CASRRNRTSAKPGYEQYF.

The chain links TRBV20-1 to TRBJ2-1, with 9 bases aligning to TRBD1. The ends lost 3 bases at V and 5 bases at J; junction bases unmatched: 8. The CDR3 length is 15 residues. Germline values: CDR1 DFQATT, CDR2 SNEGSKA (reference sequence). The CDR3 region is CSARGTGRTNNEQFF. The CDR3 DNA follows: TGCAGTGCTAGGGGGACAGGGCGGACTAACAATGAGCAGTTCTTC.

V is TRBV7-6 and J is TRBJ1-3; D is undetermined. V was trimmed by 0 bases and J by 8 bases, leaving 5 bases between them. CDR1 and CDR2 from the germline V gene are SGHVS and FNYEAQ. This CDR3 spans 12 amino acids. As DNA, the CDR3 is TGTGCCAGCAGCTTAGCGTCGGACACCATATATTTT. Translating gives CASSLASDTIYF.

The chain uses TRBV7-9 and TRBJ1-6; TRBD1 matches at 9 bases. The J segment lost 7 bases and the V segment lost 4 bases, leaving 5 bases of the junction unmatched. The V gene's germline CDR1 is SEHNR and CDR2 FQNEAQ (reference sequence). CDR3 length equals 15 residues. Here the CDR3 DNA reads TGTGCCAGCAGCTCCCGGACAGGGGAAAATTCACCCCTCCACTTT. Its protein is CASSSRTGENSPLHF. The full variable domain, rest sourced from reference TRBV7-9 and TRBJ1-6, is DTGVSQNPRHKITKRGQNVTFRCDPISEHNRLYWYRQTLGQGPEFLTYFQNEAQLEKSRLLSDRFSAERPKGSFSTLEIQRTEQGDSAMYLCASSSRTGENSPLHFGNGTRLTVT.

The chain links TRBV12-3 or TRBV12-4 to TRBJ2-1; D gene ambiguous. The CDR3 loop spans 13 amino acids. Trimming took 3 bases from V and 10 from J, leaving 13 bases between them. For the CDR3, the DNA is TGTGCCAGCAGTTTTGCTTTGGCCCAGGAGCAGTTCTTC. This sequence encodes CASSFALAQEQFF.

The chain uses TRBV18 and TRBJ1-2, with a tentative D call TRBD1 (5 bases). The length of the CDR3 is 15 residues. Germline assignment: CDR1 KGHSH and CDR2 LQKENI. V was trimmed by 3 bases and J by 5 bases, leaving 16 bases between them. CDR3 DNA: TGTGCCAGCTCACCTGCTGGGCAGGGAGAATATGGCTACACCTTC. Translation gives CASSPAGQGEYGYTF.

The sample holds one count of this clonotype. The V and J genes are TRBV6-6 and TRBJ2-7, with D perhaps assigned TRBD1 or TRBD2 (5 bases each). V dropped 0 bases and J dropped 6 bases, with 6 bases sitting between them. This CDR3 has 12 residues. Germline V CDR1 and CDR2: MNHNY, SVGAGI (reference sequence). The CDR3 spells CASSYSRGEQYF. For the CDR3, the DNA is TGTGCCAGCAGTTACTCGAGGGGCGAGCAGTACTTC.

The chain links TRBV18 to TRBJ2-1; TRBD2 aligns across 14 bases. V trimming: 3 bases; J trimming: 1 base; junction bases outside the gene matches: 5. The CDR3 contains 18 residues. In germline, CDR1 is KGHSH, CDR2 LQKENI. The CDR3 is CASSPGTSGSGSYNEQFF. The CDR3, as DNA: TGTGCCAGCTCACCCGGGACTAGCGGGAGTGGATCCTACAATGAGCAGTTCTTC.

This clonotype occurred once. The rearrangement joins TRBV14 to TRBJ2-7; 7 bases line up with TRBD1. Germline V CDR1 and CDR2: SGHDN, FVKESK. The J segment lost 3 bases and the V segment lost 4 bases, leaving 9 bases of the junction unmatched. CDR3 length: 15 amino acids. The CDR3 nucleotides are TGTGCCAGCAGCCCGTCCCGGGACAGAGTCTACGAGCAGTACTTC. It is translated as CASSPSRDRVYEQYF.

The chain combines TRBV5-6 with TRBJ2-5; no firm D call. The CDR3 is 13 residues long. CDR1 and CDR2 (germline): SGHDT, YYEEEE. V shed 0 bases and J shed 3 bases, with 6 bases lying between them. CDR3 residues: CASSLAAEETQYF. In nucleotides, the CDR3 is TGTGCCAGCAGCTTGGCGGCAGAAGAGACCCAGTACTTC.

The V call is TRBV30, the J call TRBJ1-5, with 9 bases aligning to TRBD1. Germline V lookup: CDR1 GTSNPN, CDR2 SVGIG (reference sequence). This CDR3 region has 14 residues. J gave up 7 bases and V 3 bases, and 7 bases lay outside the gene matches. The CDR3 region has the DNA TGTGCCTGGAGGGGACAGGGAGGTGTCCAGCCCCAGCATTTT. This translates into CAWRGQGGVQPQHF. The entire variable domain, with the rest obtained from reference TRBV30 and TRBJ1-5, is as follows: SQTIHQWPATLVQPVGSPLSLECTVEGTSNPNLYWYRQAAGRGLQLLFYSVGIGQISSEVPQNLSASRPQDRQFILSSKKLLLSDSGFYLCAWRGQGGVQPQHFGDGTRLSIL.

This rearrangement joins TRBV7-6 to TRBJ2-5; 7 bases map to TRBD2. The V segment lost 5 bases and the J segment 5 bases; nucleotides outside the gene matches: 8. The CDR3 runs to 14 residues. Germline values: CDR1 SGHVS, CDR2 FNYEAQ. CDR3 in DNA: TGTGCCAGCAGCAGGGAGGGACTTTTGGAGACCCAGTACTTC. It codes for CASSREGLLETQYF.